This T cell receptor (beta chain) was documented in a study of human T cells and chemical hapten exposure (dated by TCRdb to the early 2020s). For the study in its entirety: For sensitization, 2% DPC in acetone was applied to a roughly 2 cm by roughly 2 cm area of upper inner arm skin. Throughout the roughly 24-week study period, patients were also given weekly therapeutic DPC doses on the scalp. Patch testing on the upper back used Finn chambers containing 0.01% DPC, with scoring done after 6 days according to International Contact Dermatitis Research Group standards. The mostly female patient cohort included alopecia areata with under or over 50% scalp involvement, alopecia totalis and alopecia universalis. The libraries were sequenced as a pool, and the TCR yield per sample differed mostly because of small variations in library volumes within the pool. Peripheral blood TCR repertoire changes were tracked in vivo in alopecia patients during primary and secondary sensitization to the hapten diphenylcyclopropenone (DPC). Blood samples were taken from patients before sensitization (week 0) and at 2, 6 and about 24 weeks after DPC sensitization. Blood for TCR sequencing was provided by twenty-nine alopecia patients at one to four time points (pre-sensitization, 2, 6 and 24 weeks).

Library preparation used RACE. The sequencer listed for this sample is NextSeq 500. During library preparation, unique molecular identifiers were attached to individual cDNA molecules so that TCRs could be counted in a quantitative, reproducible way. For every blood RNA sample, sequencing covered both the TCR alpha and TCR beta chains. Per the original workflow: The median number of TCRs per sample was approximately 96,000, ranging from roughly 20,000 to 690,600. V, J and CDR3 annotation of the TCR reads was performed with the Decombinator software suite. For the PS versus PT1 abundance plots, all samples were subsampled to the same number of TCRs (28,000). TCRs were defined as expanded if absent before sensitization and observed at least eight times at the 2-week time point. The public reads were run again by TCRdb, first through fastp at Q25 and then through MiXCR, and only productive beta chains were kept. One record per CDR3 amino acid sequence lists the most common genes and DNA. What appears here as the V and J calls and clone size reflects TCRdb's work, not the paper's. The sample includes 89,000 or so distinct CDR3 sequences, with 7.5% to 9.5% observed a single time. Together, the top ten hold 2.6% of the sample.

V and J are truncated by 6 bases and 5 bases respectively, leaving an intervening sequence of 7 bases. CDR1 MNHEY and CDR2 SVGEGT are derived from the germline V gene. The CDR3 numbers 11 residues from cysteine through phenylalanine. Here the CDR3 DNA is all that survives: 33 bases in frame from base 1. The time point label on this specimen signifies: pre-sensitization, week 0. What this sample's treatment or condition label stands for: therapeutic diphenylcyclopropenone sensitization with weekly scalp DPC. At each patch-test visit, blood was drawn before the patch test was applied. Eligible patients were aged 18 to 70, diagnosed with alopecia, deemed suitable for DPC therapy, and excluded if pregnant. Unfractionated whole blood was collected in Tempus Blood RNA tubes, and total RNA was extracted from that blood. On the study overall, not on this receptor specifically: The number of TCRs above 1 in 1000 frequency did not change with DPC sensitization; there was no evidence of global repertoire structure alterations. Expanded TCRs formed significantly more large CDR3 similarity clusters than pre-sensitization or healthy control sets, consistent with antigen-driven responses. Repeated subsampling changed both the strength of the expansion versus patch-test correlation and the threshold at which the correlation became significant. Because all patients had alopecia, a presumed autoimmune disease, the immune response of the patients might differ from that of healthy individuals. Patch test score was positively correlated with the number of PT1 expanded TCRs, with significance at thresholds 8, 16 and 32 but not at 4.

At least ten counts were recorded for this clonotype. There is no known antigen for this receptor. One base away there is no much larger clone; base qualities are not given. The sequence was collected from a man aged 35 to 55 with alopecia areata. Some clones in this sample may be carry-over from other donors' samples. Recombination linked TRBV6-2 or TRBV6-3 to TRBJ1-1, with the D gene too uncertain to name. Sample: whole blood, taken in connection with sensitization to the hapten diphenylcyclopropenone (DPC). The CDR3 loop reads CASSLGTEAFF. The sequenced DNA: TGTGCCAGCAGCCTCGGTACTGAAGCTTTCTTT.